Sequencing of this T cell receptor (beta chain) was carried out in a study of beta chain features in type 1 diabetes. Overall study findings and caveats: HLA effects on TCRB rearrangement stayed unresolved here. In the patient group, naive, central memory and Treg TCRB repertoires seemed more alike than in the healthy donor group.

Trimming pared 2 bases from V and 5 bases from J, leaving 13 bases between. This CDR3 has 14 amino acids. Germline CDR1 and CDR2: SGHTA and FQGNSA. Sequencing targeted expressed TCRB transcripts, as all isolated RNA had been reverse transcribed. Deep immunoSEQ sequencing covered naive, central memory and regulatory T cell samples. TCRdb keeps only in-frame clones here, not all; method: immunoSEQ multiplex PCR. The top ten hold about 0.045% of the sample, which has some 410,000 clones, about 10% seen once. In its sample, this clone was seen a few times. What it recognizes is unknown. Sequenced sample: naive CD4+ T cells from blood. The V gene is TRBV7-2, the J gene TRBJ2-7, with a tentative D call TRBD1 (5 bases). The receptor comes from a woman between 18 and 29 years old in good health. The CDR3 coding sequence is TGTGCCAGCAGCTTAAGAAGGACAACCAACGAGCAGTACTTC. This translates into CASSLRRTTNEQYF.